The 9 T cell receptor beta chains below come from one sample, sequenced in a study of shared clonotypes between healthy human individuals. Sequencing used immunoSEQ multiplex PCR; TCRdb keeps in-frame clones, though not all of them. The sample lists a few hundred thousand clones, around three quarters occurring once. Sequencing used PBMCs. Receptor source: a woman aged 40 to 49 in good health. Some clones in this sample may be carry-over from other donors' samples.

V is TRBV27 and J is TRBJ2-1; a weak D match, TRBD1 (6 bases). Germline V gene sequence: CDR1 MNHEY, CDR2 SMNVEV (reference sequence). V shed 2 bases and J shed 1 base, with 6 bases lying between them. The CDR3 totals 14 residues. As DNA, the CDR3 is TGTGCCAGCAGTTTACAGGGGTCCTACAATGAGCAGTTCTTC. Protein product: CASSLQGSYNEQFF.

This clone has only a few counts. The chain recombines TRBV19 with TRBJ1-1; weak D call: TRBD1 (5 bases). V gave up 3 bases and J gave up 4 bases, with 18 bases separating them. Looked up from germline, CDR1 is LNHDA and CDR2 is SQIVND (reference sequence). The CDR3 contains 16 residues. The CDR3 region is CASSIGLRVSGTEAFF. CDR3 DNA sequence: TGTGCCAGTAGTATCGGCCTCAGGGTATCTGGCACTGAAGCTTTCTTT.

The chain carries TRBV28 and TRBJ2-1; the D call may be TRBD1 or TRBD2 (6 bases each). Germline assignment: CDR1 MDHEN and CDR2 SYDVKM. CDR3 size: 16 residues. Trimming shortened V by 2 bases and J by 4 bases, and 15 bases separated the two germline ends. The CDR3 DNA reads TGTGCCAGCAGTTTAGCGGGACAAGGGGGGTACAATGAGCAGTTCTTC. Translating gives CASSLAGQGGYNEQFF.

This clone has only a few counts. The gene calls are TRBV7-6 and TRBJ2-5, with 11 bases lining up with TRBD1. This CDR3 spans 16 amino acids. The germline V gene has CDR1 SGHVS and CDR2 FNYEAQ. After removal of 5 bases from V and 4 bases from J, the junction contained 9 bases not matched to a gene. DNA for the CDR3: TGTGCCAGCAGCCCCCCCTGGACAGGGGGCGGAGAGACCCAGTACTTC. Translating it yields CASSPPWTGGGETQYF. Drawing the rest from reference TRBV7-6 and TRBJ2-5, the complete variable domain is GAGVSQSPRYKVTKRGQDVALRCDPISGHVSLYWYRQALGQGPEFLTYFNYEAQQDKSGLPNDRFSAERPEGSISTLTIQRTEQRDSAMYRCASSPPWTGGGETQYFGPGTRLLVL.

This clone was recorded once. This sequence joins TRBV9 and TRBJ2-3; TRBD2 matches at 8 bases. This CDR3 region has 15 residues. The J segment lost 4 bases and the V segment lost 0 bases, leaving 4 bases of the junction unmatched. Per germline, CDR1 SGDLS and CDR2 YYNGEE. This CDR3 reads CASSVASGPPDTQYF. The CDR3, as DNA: TGTGCCAGCAGCGTAGCTAGCGGGCCGCCAGATACGCAGTATTTT.

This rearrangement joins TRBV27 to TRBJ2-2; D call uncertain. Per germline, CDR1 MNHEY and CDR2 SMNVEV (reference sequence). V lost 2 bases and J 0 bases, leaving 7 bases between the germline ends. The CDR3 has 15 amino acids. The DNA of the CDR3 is TGTGCCAGCAGTTTAGTACGGACGAACACCGGGGAGCTGTTTTTT. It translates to CASSLVRTNTGELFF.

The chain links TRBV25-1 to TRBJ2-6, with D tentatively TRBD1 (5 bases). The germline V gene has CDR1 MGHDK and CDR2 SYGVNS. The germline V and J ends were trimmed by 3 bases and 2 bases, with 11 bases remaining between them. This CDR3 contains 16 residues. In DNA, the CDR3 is TGTGCCAGCAGTGACCCGACAGATCCTGGGGCCAACGTCCTGACTTTC. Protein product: CASSDPTDPGANVLTF. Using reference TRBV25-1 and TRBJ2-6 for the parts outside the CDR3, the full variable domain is EADIYQTPRYLVIGTGKKITLECSQTMGHDKMYWYQQDPGMELHLIHYSYGVNSTEKGDLSSESTVSRIRTEHFPLTLESARPSHTSQYLCASSDPTDPGANVLTFGAGSRLTVL.

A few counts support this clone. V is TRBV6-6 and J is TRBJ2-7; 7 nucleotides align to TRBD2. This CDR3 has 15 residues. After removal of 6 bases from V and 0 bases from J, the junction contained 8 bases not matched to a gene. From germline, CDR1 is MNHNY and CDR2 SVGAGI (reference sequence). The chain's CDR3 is CASRWSLADSYEQYF. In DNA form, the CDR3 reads TGTGCCAGCAGGTGGTCCCTAGCGGACTCCTACGAGCAGTACTTC.

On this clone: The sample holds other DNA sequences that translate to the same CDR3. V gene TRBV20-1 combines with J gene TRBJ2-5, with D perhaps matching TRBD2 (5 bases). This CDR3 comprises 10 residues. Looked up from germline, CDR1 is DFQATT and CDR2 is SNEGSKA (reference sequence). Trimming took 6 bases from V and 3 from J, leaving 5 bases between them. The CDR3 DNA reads TGCAGTGCGGGAGAAGAGACCCAGTACTTC. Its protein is CSAGEETQYF.